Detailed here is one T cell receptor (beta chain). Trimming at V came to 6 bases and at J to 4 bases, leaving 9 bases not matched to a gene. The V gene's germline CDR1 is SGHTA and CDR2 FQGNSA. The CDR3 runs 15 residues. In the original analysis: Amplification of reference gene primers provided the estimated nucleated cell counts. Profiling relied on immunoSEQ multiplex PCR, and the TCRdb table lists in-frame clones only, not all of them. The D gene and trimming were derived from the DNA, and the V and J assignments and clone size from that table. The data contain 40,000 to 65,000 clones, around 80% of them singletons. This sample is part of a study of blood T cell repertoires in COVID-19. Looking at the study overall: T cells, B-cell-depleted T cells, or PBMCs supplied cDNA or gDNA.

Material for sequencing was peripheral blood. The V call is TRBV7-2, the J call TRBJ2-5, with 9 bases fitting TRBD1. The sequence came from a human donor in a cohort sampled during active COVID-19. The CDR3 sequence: CASSRDRVQTETQYF. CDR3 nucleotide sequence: TGTGCCAGCAGTAGGGACAGGGTCCAAACAGAGACCCAGTACTTC. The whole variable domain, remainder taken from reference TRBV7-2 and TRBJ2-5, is GAGVSQSPSNKVTEKGKDVELRCDPISGHTALYWYRQSLGQGLEFLIYFQGNSAPDKSGLPSDRFSAERTGGSVSTLTIQRTQQEDSAVYLCASSRDRVQTETQYFGPGTRLLVL.